One sample yielded the 2 T cell receptor beta chains listed below, sequenced in a study of metastatic and nonmetastatic thyroid tumors. Each patient went into thyroid surgery without having received any treatment. MiXCR re-clonotyped the PCR reads for TCRdb. The sample records approximately 30,000 clones, roughly 15% being singletons. The sequenced material came from blood. The source of these receptors is a male donor with papillary thyroid cancer or a benign thyroid nodule (not recorded which). Some clones in this sample may be carry-over from other donors' samples.

This clone was counted many times. This chain links TRBV28 with TRBJ2-3, with D possibly TRBD1 on 6 matching bases. This CDR3 has 14 amino acids. Trimming removed 4 bases at V and 4 bases at J, with 12 bases between. Per the germline V gene, CDR1 is MDHEN and CDR2 is SYDVKM. The CDR3 DNA reads as TGTGCCAGCAGTTGGGACACCGGGGCAGATACGCAGTATTTT. Its protein product is CASSWDTGADTQYF. The variable domain in full, completed from reference TRBV28 and TRBJ2-3, reads DVKVTQSSRYLVKRTGEKVFLECVQDMDHENMFWYRQDPGLGLRLIYFSYDVKMKEKGDIPEGYSVSREKKERFSLILESASTNQTSMYLCASSWDTGADTQYFGPGTRLTVL.

V gene TRBV5-1 combines with J gene TRBJ1-2; the D is unclear. The V gene's germline CDR1 is SGHRS and CDR2 YFSETQ. The CDR3 has 15 residues. The V and J ends lost 0 bases and 2 bases respectively, with 11 bases between them. The CDR3 protein is CASSLVWGSNYGYTF. CDR3 nucleotide sequence: TGCGCCAGCAGCTTGGTTTGGGGTTCCAACTATGGCTACACCTTC.